This T cell receptor beta chain comes out of a study of sequential checkpoint blockade in melanoma. Background on the study: Patients were randomized 1:1 to nivolumab-then-ipilimumab or ipilimumab-then-nivolumab first-line. Maintenance nivolumab came after either treatment sequence.

This clone was detected a few times. The treatment here: randomized to nivolumab then ipilimumab (arm A) or the reverse (arm B). Sorted cells were live CD3+CD8+, lacking CD19 and CD56, from PBMCs. Profiled with immunoSEQ multiplex PCR; TCRdb holds only in-frame clones, not every one. The sample lists 15,000 to 20,000 clones, about 70% seen once, with around 32% in the top ten. V lost 5 bases, J lost 3 bases, and 11 bases lay in between. CDR1 and CDR2 (germline): MNHEY, SMNVEV (reference sequence). This CDR3 is built from 13 residues. This chain links TRBV27 with TRBJ2-7, with D tentatively TRBD1 (5 bases). The TCR comes from a human donor with melanoma. This sample comprised CD8+ T cells sorted from blood (inferred from file names), obtained from a patient given nivolumab and ipilimumab in sequence. As DNA, the CDR3 is TGTGCCAGCAGTCCATGGGGCAACTACGAGCAGTACTTC. It is translated as CASSPWGNYEQYF.